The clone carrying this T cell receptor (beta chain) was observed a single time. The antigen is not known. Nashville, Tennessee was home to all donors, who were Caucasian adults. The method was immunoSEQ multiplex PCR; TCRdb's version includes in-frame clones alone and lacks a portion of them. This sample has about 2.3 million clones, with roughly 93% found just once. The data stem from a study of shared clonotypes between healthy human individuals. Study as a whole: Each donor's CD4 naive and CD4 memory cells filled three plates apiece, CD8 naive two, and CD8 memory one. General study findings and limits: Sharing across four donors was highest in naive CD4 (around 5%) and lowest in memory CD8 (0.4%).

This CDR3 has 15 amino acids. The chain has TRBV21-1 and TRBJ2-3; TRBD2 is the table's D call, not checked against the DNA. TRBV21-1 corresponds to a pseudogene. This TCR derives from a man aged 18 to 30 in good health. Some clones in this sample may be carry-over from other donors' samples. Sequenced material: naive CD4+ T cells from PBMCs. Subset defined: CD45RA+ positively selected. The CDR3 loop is CASSPRSGNTDTQYF. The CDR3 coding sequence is TGTGCCAGCAGCCCGAGGAGCGGGAACACAGATACGCAGTATTTT.